This T cell receptor (beta chain) was captured in a study of cytomegalovirus exposure and HLA in healthy donors. Points from the study as a whole: Sequencing probably produced one cluster of sequence variants that were highly shared.

Germline CDR1 and CDR2: MGHDK and SYGVNS. The CDR3 runs 18 residues. Trimming shortened V by 4 bases and J by 7 bases, and 28 bases separated the two germline ends. Vbeta (60) and Jbeta (13) primers were used in the PCR. TCRdb's table, derived via immunoSEQ multiplex PCR, lists solely in-frame clones and lacks some. The table lists about 96,000 clones, approximately 79% of them singletons, with 2.5% to 3% in the top ten. In the case of this clone: Its antigen is not identified.

This chain uses TRBV25-1 with TRBJ1-2; no reliable D call. This clonotype was obtained from a man younger than 40 in good health and CMV-seronegative. Sequenced material: PBMCs. The CDR3 protein is CASSGTNGSTAGGSGYTF. The CDR3 region has the DNA TGTGCCAGCAGTGGAACCAATGGGAGCACAGCGGGCGGCTCTGGCTACACCTTC.